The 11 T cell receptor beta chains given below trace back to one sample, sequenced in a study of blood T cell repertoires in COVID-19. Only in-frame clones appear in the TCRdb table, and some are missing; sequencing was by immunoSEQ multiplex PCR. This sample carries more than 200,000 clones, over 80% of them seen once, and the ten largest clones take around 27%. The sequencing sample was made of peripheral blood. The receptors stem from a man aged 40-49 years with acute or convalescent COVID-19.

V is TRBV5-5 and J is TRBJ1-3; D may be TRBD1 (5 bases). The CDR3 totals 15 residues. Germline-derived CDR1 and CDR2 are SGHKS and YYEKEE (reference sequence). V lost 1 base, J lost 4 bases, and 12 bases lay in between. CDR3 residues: CASSLWPGIGNTIYF. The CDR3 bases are TGTGCCAGCAGCTTGTGGCCAGGGATCGGAAACACCATATATTTT.

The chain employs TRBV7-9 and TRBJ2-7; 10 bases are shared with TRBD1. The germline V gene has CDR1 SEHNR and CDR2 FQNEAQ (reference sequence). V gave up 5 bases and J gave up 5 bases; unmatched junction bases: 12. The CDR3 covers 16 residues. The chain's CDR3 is CASSPYDRGLNDEQYF. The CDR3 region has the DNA TGTGCCAGCAGCCCTTACGACAGGGGGCTTAACGACGAGCAGTACTTC. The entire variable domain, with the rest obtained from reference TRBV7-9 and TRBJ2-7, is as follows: DTGVSQNPRHKITKRGQNVTFRCDPISEHNRLYWYRQTLGQGPEFLTYFQNEAQLEKSRLLSDRFSAERPKGSFSTLEIQRTEQGDSAMYLCASSPYDRGLNDEQYFGPGTRLTVT.

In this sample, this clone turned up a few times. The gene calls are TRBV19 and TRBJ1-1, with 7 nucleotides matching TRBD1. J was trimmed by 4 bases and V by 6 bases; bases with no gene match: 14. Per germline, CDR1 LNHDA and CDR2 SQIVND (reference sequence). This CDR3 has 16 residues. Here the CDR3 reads CASRMGQLQRGTEAFF. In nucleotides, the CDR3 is TGTGCCAGTAGAATGGGACAGCTCCAGAGGGGCACTGAAGCTTTCTTT.

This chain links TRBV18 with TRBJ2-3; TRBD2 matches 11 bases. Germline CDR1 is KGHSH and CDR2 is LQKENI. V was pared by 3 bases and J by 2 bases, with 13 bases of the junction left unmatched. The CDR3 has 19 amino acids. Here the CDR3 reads CASSPLLAGASFYTDTQYF. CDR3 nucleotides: TGTGCCAGCTCACCTCTACTAGCGGGAGCCTCTTTTTACACAGATACGCAGTATTTT.

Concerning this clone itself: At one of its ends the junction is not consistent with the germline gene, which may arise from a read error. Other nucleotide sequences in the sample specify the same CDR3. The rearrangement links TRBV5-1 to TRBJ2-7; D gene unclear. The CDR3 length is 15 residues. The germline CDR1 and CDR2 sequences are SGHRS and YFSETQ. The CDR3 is CASSLGSVGAYEQYF. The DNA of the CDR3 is TGCGCCAGCAGCTTGGGCAGCGTCGGTGCCTACGAGCAGTATTTC. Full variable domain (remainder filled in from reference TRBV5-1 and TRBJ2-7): KAGVTQTPRYLIKTRGQQVTLSCSPISGHRSVSWYQQTPGQGLQFLFEYFSETQRNKGNFPGRFSGRQFSNSRSEMNVSTLELGDSALYLCASSLGSVGAYEQYFGPGTRLTVT.

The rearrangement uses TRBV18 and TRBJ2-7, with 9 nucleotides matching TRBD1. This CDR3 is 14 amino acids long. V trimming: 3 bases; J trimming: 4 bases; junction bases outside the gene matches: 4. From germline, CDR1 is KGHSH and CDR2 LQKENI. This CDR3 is CASSPIGQGYEQYF. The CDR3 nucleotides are TGTGCCAGCTCACCCATAGGACAGGGGTACGAGCAGTACTTC.

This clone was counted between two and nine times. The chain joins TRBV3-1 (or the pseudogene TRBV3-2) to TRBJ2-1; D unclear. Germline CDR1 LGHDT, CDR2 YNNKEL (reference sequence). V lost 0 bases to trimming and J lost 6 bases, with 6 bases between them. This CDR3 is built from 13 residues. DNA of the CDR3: TGTGCCAGCAGCCAAGATAGAAGCAATGAGCAGTTCTTC. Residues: CASSQDRSNEQFF.

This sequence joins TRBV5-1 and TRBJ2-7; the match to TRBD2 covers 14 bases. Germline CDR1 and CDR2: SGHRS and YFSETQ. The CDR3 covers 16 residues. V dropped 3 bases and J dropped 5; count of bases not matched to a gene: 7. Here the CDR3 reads CASSSAGLAGEDEQYF. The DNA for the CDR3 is TGCGCCAGCAGCTCTGCGGGACTAGCGGGAGAGGACGAGCAGTACTTC. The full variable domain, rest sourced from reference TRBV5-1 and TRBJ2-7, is KAGVTQTPRYLIKTRGQQVTLSCSPISGHRSVSWYQQTPGQGLQFLFEYFSETQRNKGNFPGRFSGRQFSNSRSEMNVSTLELGDSALYLCASSSAGLAGEDEQYFGPGTRLTVT.

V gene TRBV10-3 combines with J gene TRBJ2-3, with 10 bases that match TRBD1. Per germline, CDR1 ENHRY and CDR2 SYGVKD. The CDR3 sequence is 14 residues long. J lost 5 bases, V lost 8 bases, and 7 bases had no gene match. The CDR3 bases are TGTGCCATCGCCGGGACAGGGGAGTTAGATACGCAGTATTTT. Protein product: CAIAGTGELDTQYF.

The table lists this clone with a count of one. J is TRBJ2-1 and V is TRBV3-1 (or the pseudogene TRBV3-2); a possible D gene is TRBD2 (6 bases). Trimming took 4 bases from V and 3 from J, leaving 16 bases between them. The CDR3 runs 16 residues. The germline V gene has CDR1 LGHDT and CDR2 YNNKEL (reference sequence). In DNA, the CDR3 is TGTGCCAGCAGCCCGCCAGGGAGCGGGTTCTACAATGAGCAGTTCTTC. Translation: CASSPPGSGFYNEQFF.

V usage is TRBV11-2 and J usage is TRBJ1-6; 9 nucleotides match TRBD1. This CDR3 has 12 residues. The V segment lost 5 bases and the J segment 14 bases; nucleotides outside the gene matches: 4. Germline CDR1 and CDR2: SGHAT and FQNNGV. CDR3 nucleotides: TGTGCCAGCAGCAGGGACAGGGTATCCCTCCACTTT. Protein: CASSRDRVSLHF. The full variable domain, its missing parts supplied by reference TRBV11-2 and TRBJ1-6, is EAGVAQSPRYKIIEKRQSVAFWCNPISGHATLYWYQQILGQGPKLLIQFQNNGVVDDSQLPKDRFSAERLKGVDSTLKIQPAKLEDSAVYLCASSRDRVSLHFGNGTRLTVT.